Below are 6 T cell receptor beta chains sequenced from a single sample in a study of type 1 regulatory T cells (dated by TCRdb to about 2021). Reads for this sample came from an Illumina MiSeq. The public reads were run again by TCRdb, first through fastp at Q25 and then through MiXCR, and only productive beta chains were kept. Duplicate CDR3 protein sequences are folded into a single record with the most common DNA and genes. The sample contains about 100,000 distinct CDR3 sequences, 31% of them found a single time. The ten largest clones take up less than 2.5% of the sample. The source material was CD4+ T cells, either the whole sample or a sorted fraction (not recorded which). The receptor source for this set is a human donor in good health.

The chain links TRBV7-8 to TRBJ2-2; D uncertain. The CDR3 runs to 15 residues. Trimming stripped 1 base from V and 0 bases from J, with 6 bases between. CDR1 and CDR2 (germline): SGHVS, FQNEAQ. CDR3 residues: CASSLGRPNTGELFF. The CDR3 nucleotides are TGTGCCAGCAGCTTAGGCAGGCCGAACACCGGGGAGCTGTTTTTT.

The chain carries TRBV5-1 and TRBJ1-2; a weak D match, TRBD1 (5 bases). The germline V gene encodes CDR1 SGHRS and CDR2 YFSETQ. The CDR3 extends over 14 amino acids. V lost 4 bases and J 4 bases, leaving 14 bases between the germline ends. CDR3 nucleotide sequence: TGCGCCAGCAGCGGCAGGGTCATTCCCTATGGCTACACCTTC. Amino acids: CASSGRVIPYGYTF. Full variable domain (missing parts from reference TRBV5-1 and TRBJ1-2): KAGVTQTPRYLIKTRGQQVTLSCSPISGHRSVSWYQQTPGQGLQFLFEYFSETQRNKGNFPGRFSGRQFSNSRSEMNVSTLELGDSALYLCASSGRVIPYGYTFGSGTRLTVV.

This clonotype was picked up one time. The chain carries TRBV7-9 and TRBJ2-5, with TRBD1 identical over 9 bases. The CDR3 extends over 16 amino acids. In germline, CDR1 is SEHNR, CDR2 FQNEAQ (reference sequence). With 2 bases clipped from V and 2 bases from J, the junction kept 6 bases outside the gene matches. CDR3 nucleotide sequence: TGTGCCAGCAGCTTAAGGGACAGGGCCATTCAAGAGACCCAGTACTTC. This gives the protein CASSLRDRAIQETQYF.

This chain links TRBV10-3 with TRBJ2-3, with D hard to call. Trimming took 2 bases from V and 5 from J, leaving 5 bases between them. CDR3 size: 12 residues. CDR1 ENHRY and CDR2 SYGVKD come from the germline V gene. CDR3: CAISEKRDTQYF. The DNA for the CDR3 is TGTGCCATCAGTGAGAAAAGAGATACGCAGTATTTT.

This clonotype turned up a few times. The V gene is TRBV7-6, the J gene TRBJ2-3, with a possible D match to TRBD2 (6 bases). Per germline, CDR1 SGHVS and CDR2 FNYEAQ. This CDR3 has 17 residues. Trimming took off 0 bases at V and 1 base at J, with 14 bases between the two ends. The CDR3 DNA reads TGTGCCAGCAGCTTAGCTCGGAGGCCTAGCGGCACAGATACGCAGTATTTT. Translating gives CASSLARRPSGTDTQYF.

The chain's CDR3 is CSAILAGRTDTQYF. The DNA for the CDR3 is TGCAGTGCCATACTAGCGGGCCGCACAGATACGCAGTATTTT. The V and J genes are TRBV20-1 and TRBJ2-3, with 9 bases matching TRBD2. V was clipped by 6 bases and J by 1 base; unmatched bases: 5. The germline CDR1 and CDR2 sequences are DFQATT and SNEGSKA (reference sequence). The CDR3 has 14 residues.